The 8 T cell receptor beta chains given below trace back to one sample, sequenced in a study of shared clonotypes between healthy human individuals. Some clones are missing from TCRdb's copy, which holds only in-frame ones; the method was immunoSEQ multiplex PCR. The sample records approximately 240,000 clones, 50% to 75% being singletons. Sequencing input: memory CD4+ T cells sorted from blood. Subset defined: CD45RA-negative fraction. The receptors here all came from a man aged 30-40 years in good health.

The chain joins TRBV5-4 to TRBJ2-1, with 8 bases identical to TRBD2. The CDR3 covers 15 residues. The V and J ends lost 1 base and 7 bases, in that order; junction bases with no gene match: 7. Germline lookup yields CDR1 SGHNT and CDR2 YYREEE (reference sequence). CDR3 amino acids: CASSLHGTRRNEQFF. The CDR3, as DNA: TGTGCCAGCAGCTTGCATGGGACTAGGAGGAATGAGCAGTTCTTC.

This chain uses TRBV28 with TRBJ2-5; TRBD2 matches 8 bases. The CDR3 has 18 residues. With 2 bases clipped from V and 4 bases from J, the junction kept 15 bases outside the gene matches. Germline CDR1 and CDR2: MDHEN and SYDVKM. CDR3 nucleotides: TGTGCCAGCAGTTTAGTAGCGGGATCAGGCGAGGGGGGAGAGACCCAGTACTTC. Translating gives CASSLVAGSGEGGETQYF.

CDR3 in DNA: TGTGCCAGCAGCGTTTTTATGGGCACTGAAGCTTTCTTT. Residues: CASSVFMGTEAFF. J is TRBJ1-1 and V is TRBV9; D ambiguous. CDR1 is SGDLS and CDR2 is YYNGEE in the germline V gene. The CDR3 length is 13 residues. The V end was cut by 2 bases, the J end by 4 bases, with 9 bases between.

This clone was picked up many times. The CDR3 reads CASSDPRGLEKLFF. The CDR3 coding sequence is TGTGCCAGCAGTGACCCCAGGGGACTTGAAAAACTGTTTTTT. V usage is TRBV2 and J usage is TRBJ1-4; D may be TRBD1 (6 bases). Germline V gene data show CDR1 as SNHLY and CDR2 as FYNNEI. The CDR3 consists of 14 residues. V shed 3 bases and J shed 7 bases, with 12 bases lying between them.

The chain combines TRBV28 with TRBJ1-4; TRBD1 matches 9 bases. The CDR3 extends over 16 amino acids. Germline CDR1 is MDHEN and CDR2 is SYDVKM. Trimming took 2 bases from V and 8 from J; bases not matched to a gene: 9. CDR3 sequence: CASSLLGQGKEEKLFF. Here the CDR3 DNA reads TGTGCCAGCAGTTTACTCGGACAGGGGAAAGAAGAAAAACTGTTTTTT.

The chain carries TRBV5-5 and TRBJ2-2; 9 positions match TRBD2. Germline V gives CDR1 SGHKS, CDR2 YYEKEE (reference sequence). The CDR3 has 15 residues. With 4 bases clipped from V and 5 bases from J, the junction kept 6 bases outside the gene matches. CDR3 DNA: TGTGCCAGCAGCCTGACTAGCGGAGGTACCGGGGAGCTGTTTTTT. It translates to CASSLTSGGTGELFF.

The V call is TRBV29-1, the J call TRBJ2-3; no definite D call. Germline CDR1 SQVTM, CDR2 ANQGSEA. This CDR3 spans 14 amino acids. Deletions cut 3 bases from V and 2 bases from J, with 12 bases between. The CDR3 DNA sequence: TGCAGCGTTGATTCCGGCCGAAACACAGATACGCAGTATTTT. It is translated as CSVDSGRNTDTQYF.

The chain links TRBV4-1 to TRBJ1-1; no clear D. This CDR3 is built from 16 residues. V lost 0 bases, J lost 6 bases, and 17 bases lay in between. Germline V CDR1 and CDR2: MGHRA, YSYEKL. CDR3 sequence reads: CASSQDLSGQWAEAFF. The CDR3 nucleotides read TGCGCCAGCAGCCAAGATCTTAGCGGCCAGTGGGCTGAAGCTTTCTTT.